This T cell receptor beta chain was retrieved from a study of T cells in Graves' hyperthyroidism and ophthalmopathy. Newly diagnosed patients aged 18 to 65 had hyperthyroidism of under 2 months' duration. The study left out patients who had uncontrolled infection, other autoimmune disease, pregnancy or lactation. Any symptoms of ophthalmopathy came after the first hyperthyroidism diagnosis, from which the blood sample dates. V shed 3 bases and J shed 1 base, with 10 bases lying between them. CDR3 length: 14 amino acids. CDR1 is SNHLY, CDR2 FYNNEI, per germline. This clonotype was seen ten or more times. Its antigen is not identified. RNA transcripts served as the template for amplifying TCR beta CDR3 regions. TCR CDR3 underwent first-round RT-PCR with the HTBI primer set. TCRdb reanalysed the multiplex PCR reads using MiXCR and keeps one entry per CDR3 protein. The sample consists of a few hundred thousand distinct CDR3 sequences, about 13% of them appearing once.

Study observations and caveats: Peripheral blood also featured most of the thyroid clonotypes expanded above 0.001.

This receptor was obtained from a man between 25 and 39 years old with Graves' hyperthyroidism that later progressed to Graves' ophthalmopathy. Sequences were obtained from blood. V and J are TRBV2 and TRBJ2-7; perhaps TRBD2 as D (5 bases). In DNA form, the CDR3 reads TGTGCCAGCAGTGACCCCGGGGATTCCTACGAGCAGTACTTC. It codes for CASSDPGDSYEQYF.